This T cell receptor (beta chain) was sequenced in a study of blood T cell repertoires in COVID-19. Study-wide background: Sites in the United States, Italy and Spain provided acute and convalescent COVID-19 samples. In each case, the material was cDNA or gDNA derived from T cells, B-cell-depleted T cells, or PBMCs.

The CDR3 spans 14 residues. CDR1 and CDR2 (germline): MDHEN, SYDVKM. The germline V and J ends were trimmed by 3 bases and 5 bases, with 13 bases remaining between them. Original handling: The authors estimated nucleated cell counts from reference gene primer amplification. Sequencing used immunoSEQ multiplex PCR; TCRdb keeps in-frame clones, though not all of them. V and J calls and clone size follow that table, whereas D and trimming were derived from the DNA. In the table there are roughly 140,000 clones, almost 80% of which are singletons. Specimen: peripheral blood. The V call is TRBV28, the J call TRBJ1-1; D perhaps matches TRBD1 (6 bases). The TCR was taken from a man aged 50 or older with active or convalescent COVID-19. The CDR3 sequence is CASSLTPGETEAFF. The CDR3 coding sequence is TGTGCCAGCAGTTTGACCCCAGGGGAGACTGAAGCTTTCTTT. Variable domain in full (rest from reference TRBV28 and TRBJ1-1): DVKVTQSSRYLVKRTGEKVFLECVQDMDHENMFWYRQDPGLGLRLIYFSYDVKMKEKGDIPEGYSVSREKKERFSLILESASTNQTSMYLCASSLTPGETEAFFGQGTRLTVV.